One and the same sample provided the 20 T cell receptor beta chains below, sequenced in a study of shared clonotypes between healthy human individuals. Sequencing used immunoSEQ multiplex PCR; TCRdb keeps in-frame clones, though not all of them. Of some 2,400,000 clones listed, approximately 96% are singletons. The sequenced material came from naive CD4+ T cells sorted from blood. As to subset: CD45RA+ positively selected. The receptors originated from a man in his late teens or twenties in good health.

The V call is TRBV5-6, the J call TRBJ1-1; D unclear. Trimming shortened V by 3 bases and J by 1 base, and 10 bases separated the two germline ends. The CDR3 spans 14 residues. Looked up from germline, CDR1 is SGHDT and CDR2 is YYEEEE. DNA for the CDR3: TGTGCCAGCAGCTGGTTGAGGGCGAACACTGAAGCTTTCTTT. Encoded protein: CASSWLRANTEAFF.

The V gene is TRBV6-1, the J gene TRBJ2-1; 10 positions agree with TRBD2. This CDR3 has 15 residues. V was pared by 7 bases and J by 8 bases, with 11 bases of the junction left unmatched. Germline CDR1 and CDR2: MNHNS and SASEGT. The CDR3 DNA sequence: TGTGCCAGCACCTTAGCGGGAGGAAGTTTCGATGAGCAGTTCTTC. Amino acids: CASTLAGGSFDEQFF.

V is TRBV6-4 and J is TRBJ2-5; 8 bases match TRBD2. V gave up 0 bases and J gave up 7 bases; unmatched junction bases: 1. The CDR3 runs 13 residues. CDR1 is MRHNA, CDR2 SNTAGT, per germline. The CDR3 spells CASSDSAGGTQYF. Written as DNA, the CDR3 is TGTGCCAGCAGTGACTCCGCGGGAGGGACCCAGTACTTC.

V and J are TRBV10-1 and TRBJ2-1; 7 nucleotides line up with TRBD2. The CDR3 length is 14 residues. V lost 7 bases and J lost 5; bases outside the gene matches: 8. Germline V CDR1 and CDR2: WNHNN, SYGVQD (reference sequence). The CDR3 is CASTSQGTNNEQFF. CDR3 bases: TGCGCCAGCACCTCACAAGGGACTAACAATGAGCAGTTCTTC.

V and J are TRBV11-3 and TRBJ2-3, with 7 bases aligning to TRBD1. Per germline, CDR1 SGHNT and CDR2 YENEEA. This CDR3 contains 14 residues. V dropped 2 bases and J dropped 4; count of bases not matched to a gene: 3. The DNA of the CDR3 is TGTGCCAGCAGCTTAAACAGGGGTCCAGATACGCAGTATTTT. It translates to CASSLNRGPDTQYF. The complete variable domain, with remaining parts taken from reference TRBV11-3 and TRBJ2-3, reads EAGVVQSPRYKIIEKKQPVAFWCNPISGHNTLYWYLQNLGQGPELLIRYENEEAVDDSQLPKDRFSAERLKGVDSTLKIQPAELGDSAVYLCASSLNRGPDTQYFGPGTRLTVL.

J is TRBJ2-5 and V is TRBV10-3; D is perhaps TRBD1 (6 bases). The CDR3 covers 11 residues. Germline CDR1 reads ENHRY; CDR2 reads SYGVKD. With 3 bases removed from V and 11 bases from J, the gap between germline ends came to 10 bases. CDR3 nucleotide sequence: TGTGCCATCAGTGACCTAACAGGGCAGTACTTC. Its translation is CAISDLTGQYF.

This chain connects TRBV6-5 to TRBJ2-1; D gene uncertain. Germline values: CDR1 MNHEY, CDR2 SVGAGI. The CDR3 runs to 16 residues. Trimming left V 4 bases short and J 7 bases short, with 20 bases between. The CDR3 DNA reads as TGTGCCAGCAGTTTAACTCTTGCTCCCCCCACTAATGAGCAGTTCTTC. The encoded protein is CASSLTLAPPTNEQFF.

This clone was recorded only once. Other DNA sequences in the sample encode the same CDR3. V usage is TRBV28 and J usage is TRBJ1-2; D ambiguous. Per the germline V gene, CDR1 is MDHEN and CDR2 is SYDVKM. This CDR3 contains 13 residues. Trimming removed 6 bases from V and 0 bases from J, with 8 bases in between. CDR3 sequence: CASSSTANYGYTF. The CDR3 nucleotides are TGTGCCAGCAGCTCTACAGCTAACTATGGCTACACCTTC.

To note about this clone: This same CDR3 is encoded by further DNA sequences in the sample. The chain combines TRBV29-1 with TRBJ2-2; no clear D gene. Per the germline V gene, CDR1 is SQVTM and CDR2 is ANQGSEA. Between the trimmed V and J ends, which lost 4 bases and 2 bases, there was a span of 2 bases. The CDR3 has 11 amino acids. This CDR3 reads CSVGNTGELFF. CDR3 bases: TGCAGCGTTGGAAACACCGGGGAGCTGTTTTTT.

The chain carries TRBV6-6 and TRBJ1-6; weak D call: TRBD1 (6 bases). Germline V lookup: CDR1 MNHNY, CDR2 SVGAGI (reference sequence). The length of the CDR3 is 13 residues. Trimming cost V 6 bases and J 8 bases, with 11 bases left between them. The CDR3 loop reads CASRDRAYSPLHF. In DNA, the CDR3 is TGTGCCAGCAGGGACAGAGCCTATTCACCCCTCCACTTT.

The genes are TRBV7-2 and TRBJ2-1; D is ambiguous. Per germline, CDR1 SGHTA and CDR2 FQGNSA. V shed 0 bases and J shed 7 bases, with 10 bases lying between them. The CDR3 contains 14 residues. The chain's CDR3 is CASSLAANVNEQFF. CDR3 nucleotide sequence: TGTGCCAGCAGCTTAGCGGCTAACGTTAATGAGCAGTTCTTC. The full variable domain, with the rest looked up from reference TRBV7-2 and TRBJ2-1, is GAGVSQSPSNKVTEKGKDVELRCDPISGHTALYWYRQSLGQGLEFLIYFQGNSAPDKSGLPSDRFSAERTGGSVSTLTIQRTQQEDSAVYLCASSLAANVNEQFFGPGTRLTVL.

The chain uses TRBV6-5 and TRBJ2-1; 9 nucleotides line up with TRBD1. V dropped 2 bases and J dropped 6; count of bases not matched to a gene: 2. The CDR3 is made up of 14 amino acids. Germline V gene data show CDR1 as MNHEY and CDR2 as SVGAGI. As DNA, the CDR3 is TGTGCCAGCAGTTACAAACAGGGGGCCAATGAGCAGTTCTTC. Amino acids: CASSYKQGANEQFF.

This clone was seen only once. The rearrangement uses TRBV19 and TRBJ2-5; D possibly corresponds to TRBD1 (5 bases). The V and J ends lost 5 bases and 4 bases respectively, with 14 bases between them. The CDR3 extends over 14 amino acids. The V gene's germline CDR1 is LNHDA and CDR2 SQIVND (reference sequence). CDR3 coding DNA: TGTGCCAGTAGTTCCCATGACAGCCCAGAGACCCAGTACTTC. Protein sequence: CASSSHDSPETQYF.

CDR3 in amino acids: CASSPPGQGWQYF. In nucleotides, the CDR3 is TGTGCCAGCAGTCCTCCGGGACAGGGGTGGCAGTACTTC. The V call is TRBV28, the J call TRBJ2-7; 10 bases are a match to TRBD1. The CDR3 covers 13 residues. V was clipped by 5 bases and J by 9 bases; unmatched bases: 7. Germline-derived CDR1 and CDR2 are MDHEN and SYDVKM.

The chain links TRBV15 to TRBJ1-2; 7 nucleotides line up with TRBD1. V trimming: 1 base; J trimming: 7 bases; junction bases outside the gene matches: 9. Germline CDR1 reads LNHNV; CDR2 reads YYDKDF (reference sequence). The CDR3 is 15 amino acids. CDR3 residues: CATSRAGRGGFGYTF. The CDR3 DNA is TGTGCCACCAGCAGAGCGGGCAGGGGGGGCTTTGGCTACACCTTC. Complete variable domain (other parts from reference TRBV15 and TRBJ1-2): DAMVIQNPRYQVTQFGKPVTLSCSQTLNHNVMYWYQQKSSQAPKLLFHYYDKDFNNEADTPDNFQSRRPNTSFCFLDIRSPGLGDTAMYLCATSRAGRGGFGYTFGSGTRLTVV.

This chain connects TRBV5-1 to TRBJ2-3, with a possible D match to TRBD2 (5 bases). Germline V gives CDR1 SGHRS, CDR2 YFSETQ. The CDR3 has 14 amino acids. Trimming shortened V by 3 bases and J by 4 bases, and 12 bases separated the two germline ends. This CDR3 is CASSWVGGSDTQYF. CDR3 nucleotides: TGCGCCAGCAGCTGGGTAGGAGGATCAGATACGCAGTATTTT. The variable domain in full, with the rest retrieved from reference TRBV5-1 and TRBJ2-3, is KAGVTQTPRYLIKTRGQQVTLSCSPISGHRSVSWYQQTPGQGLQFLFEYFSETQRNKGNFPGRFSGRQFSNSRSEMNVSTLELGDSALYLCASSWVGGSDTQYFGPGTRLTVL.

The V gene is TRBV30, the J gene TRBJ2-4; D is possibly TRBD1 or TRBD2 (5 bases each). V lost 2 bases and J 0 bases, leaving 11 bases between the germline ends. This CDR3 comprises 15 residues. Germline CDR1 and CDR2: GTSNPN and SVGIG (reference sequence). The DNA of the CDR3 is TGTGCCTGGAGTAGGGACGGTTTAGCCAAAAACATTCAGTACTTC. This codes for CAWSRDGLAKNIQYF.

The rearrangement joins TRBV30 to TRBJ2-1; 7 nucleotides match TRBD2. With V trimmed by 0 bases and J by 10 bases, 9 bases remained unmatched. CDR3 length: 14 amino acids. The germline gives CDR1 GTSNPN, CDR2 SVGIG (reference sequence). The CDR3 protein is CAWSVFAGAQEQFF. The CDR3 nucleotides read TGTGCCTGGAGTGTATTTGCGGGAGCACAAGAGCAGTTCTTC. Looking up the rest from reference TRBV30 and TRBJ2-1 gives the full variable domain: SQTIHQWPATLVQPVGSPLSLECTVEGTSNPNLYWYRQAAGRGLQLLFYSVGIGQISSEVPQNLSASRPQDRQFILSSKKLLLSDSGFYLCAWSVFAGAQEQFFGPGTRLTVL.

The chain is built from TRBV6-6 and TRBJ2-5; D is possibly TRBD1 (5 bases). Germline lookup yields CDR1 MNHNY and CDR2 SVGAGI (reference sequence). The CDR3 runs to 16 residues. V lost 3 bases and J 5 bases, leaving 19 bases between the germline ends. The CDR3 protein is CASSYSTPGSGETQYF. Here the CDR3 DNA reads TGTGCCAGCAGTTATTCCACCCCAGGGTCTGGGGAGACCCAGTACTTC.

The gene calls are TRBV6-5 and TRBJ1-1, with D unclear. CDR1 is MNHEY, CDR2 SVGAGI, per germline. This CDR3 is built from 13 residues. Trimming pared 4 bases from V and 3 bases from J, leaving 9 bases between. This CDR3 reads CASSWTVDTEAFF. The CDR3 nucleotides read TGTGCCAGCAGTTGGACTGTGGACACTGAAGCTTTCTTT.